One and the same sample provided the 28 T cell receptor beta chains below, sequenced in a study of blood T cell repertoires in COVID-19. Sequenced by immunoSEQ multiplex PCR; TCRdb stores in-frame clones only, minus some. Altogether 150,000 to 200,000 clones are present, 88% being singletons, with the ten largest covering roughly 8.6%. The sequenced sample consisted of PBMCs or T cells enriched from blood (not recorded which). The receptors were sampled from a woman younger than 35 who had recovered from COVID-19.

V is TRBV18 and J is TRBJ2-3; tentatively, D is TRBD1 (6 bases). The CDR3 length is 16 residues. The germline V gene has CDR1 KGHSH and CDR2 LQKENI. V gave up 0 bases and J gave up 0 bases, with 10 bases separating them. CDR3 coding DNA: TGTGCCAGCTCACCACCGAGGGGGAGTAGCACAGATACGCAGTATTTT. Protein: CASSPPRGSSTDTQYF.

The gene calls are TRBV9 and TRBJ2-7; 7 positions match TRBD2. The CDR3 extends over 15 amino acids. Germline loops: CDR1 SGDLS, CDR2 YYNGEE. V was clipped by 0 bases and J by 5 bases; unmatched bases: 8. In DNA form, the CDR3 reads TGTGCCAGCAGCGTAGGGGGTAGCGGGTTCCACGAGCAGTACTTC. Protein product: CASSVGGSGFHEQYF.

V and J are TRBV11-2 and TRBJ2-1; D is possibly TRBD1 (5 bases). Germline CDR1 and CDR2: SGHAT and FQNNGV. This CDR3 contains 16 residues. Trimming shortened V by 4 bases and J by 3 bases, and 16 bases separated the two germline ends. CDR3 DNA: TGTGCCAGCAGCTCCCAAATGACCAGGGACTACAATGAGCAGTTCTTC. This translates into CASSSQMTRDYNEQFF. Filled out from reference TRBV11-2 and TRBJ2-1, the complete variable domain reads EAGVAQSPRYKIIEKRQSVAFWCNPISGHATLYWYQQILGQGPKLLIQFQNNGVVDDSQLPKDRFSAERLKGVDSTLKIQPAKLEDSAVYLCASSSQMTRDYNEQFFGPGTRLTVL.

This chain links TRBV28 with TRBJ1-2; 10 bases map to TRBD1. The CDR3 extends over 16 amino acids. V lost 3 bases to trimming and J lost 2 bases; unmatched junction nucleotides: 6. Germline V gene lookup returns CDR1 MDHEN and CDR2 SYDVKM. The CDR3 loop is CASSFPGQGGNYGYTF. The CDR3 DNA reads TGTGCCAGCAGTTTCCCCGGACAGGGGGGCAACTATGGCTACACCTTC.

The V call is TRBV18, the J call TRBJ1-5, with D unclear. Germline lookup yields CDR1 KGHSH and CDR2 LQKENI. This CDR3 has 14 amino acids. Trimming stripped 4 bases from V and 4 bases from J, with 11 bases between. The CDR3 region has the DNA TGTGCCAGCTCACAGTTAGAGGGAAATCAGCCCCAGCATTTT. It is translated as CASSQLEGNQPQHF. The whole variable domain, remainder taken from reference TRBV18 and TRBJ1-5, is NAGVMQNPRHLVRRRGQEARLRCSPMKGHSHVYWYRQLPEEGLKFMVYLQKENIIDESGMPKERFSAEFPKEGPSILRIQQVVRGDSAAYFCASSQLEGNQPQHFGDGTRLSIL.

This clone was seen only a few times. V is TRBV20-1 and J is TRBJ1-3; 11 nucleotides agree with TRBD1. This CDR3 spans 16 amino acids. After removal of 3 bases from V and 1 base from J, the junction contained 5 bases not matched to a gene. Germline lookup yields CDR1 DFQATT and CDR2 SNEGSKA (reference sequence). Here the CDR3 DNA reads TGCAGTGCTAGTCCCGGGACAGGGGGGTCTGGAAACACCATATATTTT. It specifies CSASPGTGGSGNTIYF.

The chain recombines TRBV4-3 with TRBJ1-1; D not certain. The CDR3 runs to 13 residues. Germline V gene lookup returns CDR1 LGHNA and CDR2 YSLEER. Trimming shortened V by 8 bases and J by 5 bases, and 15 bases separated the two germline ends. The CDR3 reads CASALKEGTEAFF. CDR3 coding DNA: TGCGCCAGCGCTTTAAAGGAGGGAACTGAAGCTTTCTTT.

The rearrangement joins TRBV6-4 to TRBJ2-5; D gene unclear. Germline V gives CDR1 MRHNA, CDR2 SNTAGT. The CDR3 has 15 amino acids. The V gene lost 2 bases and the J gene lost 4 bases, with 14 bases spanning the gap. The CDR3 is CASSDGRWIGETQYF. In nucleotides, the CDR3 is TGTGCCAGCAGTGACGGCAGGTGGATTGGAGAGACCCAGTACTTC.

V is TRBV7-2 and J is TRBJ2-7; 7 nucleotides line up with TRBD2. This CDR3 region has 15 residues. V shed 1 base, J shed 0 bases, and the junction held 3 bases outside the gene matches. Per the germline V gene, CDR1 is SGHTA and CDR2 is FQGNSA. The CDR3 DNA reads as TGTGCCAGCAGCTTAGGAGGGACTACCTCCTACGAGCAGTACTTC. Translating it yields CASSLGGTTSYEQYF.

J is TRBJ1-5 and V is TRBV20-1, with TRBD1 matching over 9 bases. Germline values: CDR1 DFQATT, CDR2 SNEGSKA (reference sequence). Trimming cost V 3 bases and J 8 bases; bases outside gene matches: 8. There are 14 residues in the CDR3. Here the CDR3 DNA reads TGCAGTGCTAGTCGGGGACAGGGTGGTGAGCCCCAGCATTTT. This gives the protein CSASRGQGGEPQHF.

The V and J genes are TRBV27 and TRBJ2-1; 10 bases match TRBD2. The J segment lost 12 bases and the V segment lost 5 bases, leaving 13 bases of the junction unmatched. This CDR3 is built from 15 residues. In germline, CDR1 is MNHEY, CDR2 SMNVEV (reference sequence). The CDR3 nucleotides read TGTGCCAGCAGTCCGTCCCAGCGGGGGGGCCTAGTGCAGTTCTTC. Translated, it gives CASSPSQRGGLVQFF.

The chain couples TRBV18 to TRBJ1-1, with D possibly TRBD1 on 6 matching bases. CDR3 size: 13 residues. Trimming removed 3 bases at V and 3 bases at J, with 8 bases between. Germline V gives CDR1 KGHSH, CDR2 LQKENI. The CDR3, as DNA: TGTGCCAGCTCACCCCAGGGGTACACTGAAGCTTTCTTT. Translation gives CASSPQGYTEAFF.

The chain couples TRBV19 to TRBJ2-3, with D perhaps TRBD1 (6 bases). Deletions cut 3 bases from V and 1 base from J, with 17 bases between. The germline V gene has CDR1 LNHDA and CDR2 SQIVND (reference sequence). The CDR3 totals 17 residues. This CDR3 reads CASSMENRDLGTDTQYF. In nucleotides, the CDR3 is TGTGCCAGTAGTATGGAAAACAGGGATCTCGGCACAGATACGCAGTATTTT.

This rearrangement joins TRBV19 to TRBJ2-7, with a possible D match to TRBD2 (5 bases). The CDR3 has 14 amino acids. Germline V CDR1 and CDR2: LNHDA, SQIVND (reference sequence). The V and J ends lost 3 bases and 3 bases respectively, with 12 bases between them. The DNA of the CDR3 is TGTGCCAGTAGTATCAAAACTAGTAACTACGAGCAGTACTTC. It codes for CASSIKTSNYEQYF.

The chain employs TRBV27 and TRBJ2-2; 7 bases fit TRBD1. Germline loops: CDR1 MNHEY, CDR2 SMNVEV (reference sequence). This CDR3 comprises 16 residues. With 5 bases clipped from V and 3 bases from J, the junction kept 9 bases outside the gene matches. The CDR3 DNA follows: TGTGCCAGCAGTACCCACCAGACAGGGTACACCGGGGAGCTGTTTTTT. It yields the protein CASSTHQTGYTGELFF.

The rearrangement uses TRBV7-2 and TRBJ2-3; TRBD1 agrees at 7 bases. CDR1 and CDR2 (germline): SGHTA, FQGNSA. J was trimmed by 5 bases and V by 8 bases; bases with no gene match: 10. The CDR3 is made up of 14 amino acids. The CDR3, as DNA: TGTGCCAGCGGCGACAGGGCCTCACAAGATACGCAGTATTTT. As protein: CASGDRASQDTQYF.

V and J are TRBV11-2 and TRBJ2-1; no definite D call. Trimming shortened V by 1 base and J by 8 bases, and 9 bases separated the two germline ends. Germline-derived CDR1 and CDR2 are SGHAT and FQNNGV. The CDR3 is 13 amino acids. As DNA, the CDR3 is TGTGCCAGCAGCTTAGGTTGGAGCGATGAGCAGTTCTTC. It yields the protein CASSLGWSDEQFF.

This clone occurred once. The V call is TRBV2, the J call TRBJ1-1; 7 bases are shared with TRBD1. The junction had 14 bases not matched to a gene; V was cut back by 7 bases and J by 6 bases. Germline CDR1 is SNHLY and CDR2 is FYNNEI. CDR3 length: 15 amino acids. The chain's CDR3 is CASTLRQGGSAEAFF. The CDR3 DNA reads as TGTGCCAGCACCCTGAGACAGGGTGGTTCCGCTGAAGCTTTCTTT.

This chain uses TRBV7-9 with TRBJ2-7, with 9 bases lining up with TRBD1. The germline V gene encodes CDR1 SEHNR and CDR2 FQNEAQ (reference sequence). The CDR3 extends over 16 amino acids. V trimming: 4 bases; J trimming: 3 bases; junction bases outside the gene matches: 10. CDR3 loop: CASSSPLGTGYYEQYF. CDR3 nucleotides: TGTGCCAGCAGCTCACCGTTAGGGACAGGGTACTACGAGCAGTACTTC. Supplemented by reference TRBV7-9 and TRBJ2-7, the full variable domain reads DTGVSQNPRHKITKRGQNVTFRCDPISEHNRLYWYRQTLGQGPEFLTYFQNEAQLEKSRLLSDRFSAERPKGSFSTLEIQRTEQGDSAMYLCASSSPLGTGYYEQYFGPGTRLTVT.

The chain joins TRBV7-2 to TRBJ1-1, with TRBD1 matching over 7 bases. Per germline, CDR1 SGHTA and CDR2 FQGNSA. This CDR3 region has 15 residues. V lost 3 bases and J lost 6; bases outside the gene matches: 10. CDR3 loop: CASSFELPTGPEAFF. The CDR3 DNA sequence: TGTGCCAGCAGCTTCGAACTACCGACAGGGCCTGAAGCTTTCTTT. Drawing the rest from reference TRBV7-2 and TRBJ1-1, the complete variable domain is GAGVSQSPSNKVTEKGKDVELRCDPISGHTALYWYRQSLGQGLEFLIYFQGNSAPDKSGLPSDRFSAERTGGSVSTLTIQRTQQEDSAVYLCASSFELPTGPEAFFGQGTRLTVV.

The J gene is TRBJ2-3, the V gene TRBV7-9, with 7 nucleotides matching TRBD1. From germline, CDR1 is SEHNR and CDR2 FQNEAQ (reference sequence). The CDR3 extends over 13 amino acids. After removal of 5 bases from V and 6 bases from J, the junction contained 5 bases not matched to a gene. DNA for the CDR3: TGTGCCAGCAGCCGACAGGGTGCGGATACGCAGTATTTT. As protein: CASSRQGADTQYF.

This clone was picked up a small number of times. The chain has TRBV7-6 and TRBJ2-6, with D hard to call. With 1 base removed from V and 1 base from J, the gap between germline ends came to 8 bases. The CDR3 is 16 residues long. Germline CDR1 and CDR2: SGHVS and FNYEAQ. The CDR3 here is CASSLGLLSGANVLTF. Here the CDR3 DNA reads TGTGCCAGCAGCTTAGGGCTGCTTTCTGGGGCCAACGTCCTGACTTTC. The complete variable domain, with remaining parts taken from reference TRBV7-6 and TRBJ2-6, reads GAGVSQSPRYKVTKRGQDVALRCDPISGHVSLYWYRQALGQGPEFLTYFNYEAQQDKSGLPNDRFSAERPEGSISTLTIQRTEQRDSAMYRCASSLGLLSGANVLTFGAGSRLTVL.

The chain joins TRBV6-2 or TRBV6-3 to TRBJ2-3; 7 bases match TRBD2. The ends lost 0 bases at V and 3 bases at J; junction bases unmatched: 6. Germline loops: CDR1 MNHEY, CDR2 SVGEGT. This CDR3 region has 16 residues. The CDR3 nucleotides read TGTGCCAGCAGTTACTCGAACGGGGGGATAACAGATACGCAGTATTTT. Protein sequence: CASSYSNGGITDTQYF.

The table lists this clone with a few counts. The rearrangement joins TRBV30 to TRBJ2-1; 14 bases line up with TRBD2. The ends lost 7 bases at V and 3 bases at J; junction bases unmatched: 2. The CDR3 has 14 amino acids. Germline loops: CDR1 GTSNPN, CDR2 SVGIG (reference sequence). The CDR3 reads CAFGTSGSYNEQFF. The CDR3 DNA reads as TGTGCCTTCGGGACTAGCGGGAGCTACAATGAGCAGTTCTTC. The variable domain in full, completed from reference TRBV30 and TRBJ2-1, reads SQTIHQWPATLVQPVGSPLSLECTVEGTSNPNLYWYRQAAGRGLQLLFYSVGIGQISSEVPQNLSASRPQDRQFILSSKKLLLSDSGFYLCAFGTSGSYNEQFFGPGTRLTVL.

The V and J genes are TRBV7-9 and TRBJ2-2; 11 bases match TRBD1. After removal of 8 bases from V and 5 bases from J, the junction contained 10 bases not matched to a gene. This CDR3 has 16 amino acids. Germline V CDR1 and CDR2: SEHNR, FQNEAQ (reference sequence). DNA of the CDR3: TGTGCCAGCCAGGACAGGGGGCCTAATCTTACCGGGGAGCTGTTTTTT. Amino acids: CASQDRGPNLTGELFF.

V usage is TRBV5-1 and J usage is TRBJ2-5; D may be TRBD1 (5 bases). The V end was cut by 5 bases, the J end by 5 bases, with 22 bases between. Germline CDR1 SGHRS, CDR2 YFSETQ. The CDR3 sequence is 16 residues long. The CDR3, as DNA: TGCGCCAGCAGGCTCTCACCAGGGCTGGTAGGGGAGACCCAGTACTTC. Its protein is CASRLSPGLVGETQYF.

The chain carries TRBV21-1 and TRBJ1-2; TRBD1 is the table's D call, not checked against the DNA. TRBV21-1 is described as a pseudogene. The CDR3 loop spans 15 amino acids. The DNA for the CDR3 is TGTGCCAGCAGCGTCCCCAGGGGGCGCGGCTATGGCTACACCTTC. Its translation: CASSVPRGRGYGYTF.

The V call is TRBV27, the J call TRBJ1-5, with D perhaps TRBD1 (6 bases). V lost 5 bases and J 8 bases, leaving 13 bases between the germline ends. Germline loops: CDR1 MNHEY, CDR2 SMNVEV (reference sequence). This CDR3 contains 13 residues. In DNA form, the CDR3 reads TGTGCCAGCAGTGTGGGGGGGGGCGAGCCCCAGCATTTT. It is translated as CASSVGGGEPQHF.